These 18 T cell receptor beta chains were sequenced from one sample in a study of shared clonotypes between healthy human individuals. TCRdb keeps only in-frame clones here, not all; method: immunoSEQ multiplex PCR. The sample has about 2.1 million clones; around 93% are singletons. CD8 cells classed as naive were CD45RO-negative and positively selected for CCR7, excluding terminally differentiated effector memory CD45RA+ cells. Sequenced sample: naive CD8+ T cells from PBMCs. The origin of the receptors is a man aged 18 to 30 in good health. Some clones in this sample may be carry-over from other donors' samples.

This clone has a single count. The chain is built from TRBV9 and TRBJ2-1, with 13 nucleotides matching TRBD2. V lost 6 bases, J lost 9 bases, and 6 bases stayed unmatched. Germline lookup yields CDR1 SGDLS and CDR2 YYNGEE. This CDR3 region has 14 residues. The CDR3 DNA reads TGTGCCAGCACCACTAGCGGGAGGGCGGCTGAGCAGTTCTTC. This gives the protein CASTTSGRAAEQFF.

The chain links TRBV15 to TRBJ1-4; TRBD1 matches at 8 bases. The CDR3 extends over 15 amino acids. Germline V CDR1 and CDR2: LNHNV, YYDKDF (reference sequence). Trimming cost V 4 bases and J 5 bases; bases outside gene matches: 6. Here the CDR3 reads CATSTWTGKNEKLFF. The CDR3, as DNA: TGTGCCACCAGCACTTGGACAGGGAAGAATGAAAAACTGTTTTTT.

The rearrangement links TRBV6-6 to TRBJ1-1, with TRBD1 matching over 9 bases. The CDR3 extends over 15 amino acids. Germline CDR1 and CDR2: MNHNY and SVGAGI (reference sequence). V was clipped by 3 bases and J by 1 base; unmatched bases: 3. Here the CDR3 DNA reads TGTGCCAGCAGTTATAGGACAGGGGAGAACACTGAAGCTTTCTTT. It codes for CASSYRTGENTEAFF.

This sequence joins TRBV28 and TRBJ2-5; TRBD2 agrees at 8 bases. V dropped 6 bases and J dropped 5; count of bases not matched to a gene: 14. CDR3 size: 16 residues. Germline CDR1 MDHEN, CDR2 SYDVKM. In DNA, the CDR3 is TGTGCCAGCAGGTTAGCCCTTAGCGGGATGCGGGAGACCCAGTACTTC. Amino acid sequence: CASRLALSGMRETQYF.

The chain has TRBV13 and TRBJ2-7; possible D gene TRBD1, 6 bases. Trimming cost V 5 bases and J 8 bases, with 16 bases left between them. Germline-derived CDR1 and CDR2 are PRHDT and FYEKMQ (reference sequence). The length of the CDR3 is 13 residues. The CDR3 DNA follows: TGTGCCAGCAGCCAGAGACAGGATCCTAAGCAGTACTTC. Protein: CASSQRQDPKQYF.

The V and J genes are TRBV9 and TRBJ2-1, with D possibly TRBD1 on 7 matching bases. The germline CDR1 and CDR2 sequences are SGDLS and YYNGEE. V dropped 0 bases and J dropped 4 bases, with 11 bases sitting between them. The CDR3 extends over 15 amino acids. The DNA of the CDR3 is TGTGCCAGCAGCGTAGTCGGGGGACAGTACAATGAGCAGTTCTTC. Its translation is CASSVVGGQYNEQFF.

The J gene is TRBJ1-6, the V gene TRBV30; 8 nucleotides agree with TRBD1. Germline CDR1 and CDR2: GTSNPN and SVGIG (reference sequence). The CDR3 sequence is 10 residues long. The V and J ends lost 3 bases and 14 bases, in that order; junction bases with no gene match: 0. In DNA, the CDR3 is TGTGCCTGGAGGGGACAGGCCCTCCACTTT. Its protein product is CAWRGQALHF.

This chain connects TRBV27 to TRBJ1-5; 8 bases are shared with TRBD1. The CDR3 is 17 residues long. Losses at the gene ends were 5 bases for V and 1 base for J; bases not matched to a gene: 10. Germline-derived CDR1 and CDR2 are MNHEY and SMNVEV (reference sequence). CDR3 region: CASSLLWTGKSNQPQHF. As DNA, the CDR3 is TGTGCCAGCAGTCTCCTCTGGACAGGGAAAAGCAATCAGCCCCAGCATTTT.

This chain joins TRBV12-5 and TRBJ2-1; D tentatively reads TRBD1 or TRBD2 (5 bases each). Germline CDR1 LGHNT, CDR2 FRNRAP. The CDR3 consists of 15 residues. Trimming removed 1 base from V and 10 bases from J, with 17 bases in between. The CDR3 protein is CASGLEDSPGWEQFF. CDR3 sequence (DNA): TGTGCTAGTGGTTTGGAGGACTCCCCAGGGTGGGAGCAGTTCTTC.

The chain is built from TRBV28 and TRBJ2-1; 13 bases fit TRBD2. Germline CDR1 and CDR2: MDHEN and SYDVKM. The CDR3 extends over 15 amino acids. The V segment lost 5 bases and the J segment 5 bases; nucleotides outside the gene matches: 3. The CDR3 reads CASSMTSGRNNEQFF. CDR3 bases: TGTGCCAGCAGTATGACTAGCGGGAGGAACAATGAGCAGTTCTTC.

The chain is built from TRBV27 and TRBJ1-2; D is possibly TRBD1 (6 bases). The germline V gene encodes CDR1 MNHEY and CDR2 SMNVEV (reference sequence). V was trimmed by 4 bases and J by 4 bases, leaving 10 bases between them. This CDR3 region has 13 residues. CDR3 sequence reads: CASSSGQFYGYTF. The CDR3 region has the DNA TGTGCCAGCAGTTCAGGACAGTTCTATGGCTACACCTTC.

This chain joins TRBV30 and TRBJ2-2; D gene unclear. CDR3 length: 16 amino acids. Trimming pared 2 bases from V and 5 bases from J, leaving 18 bases between. Germline values: CDR1 GTSNPN, CDR2 SVGIG (reference sequence). The CDR3 region has the DNA TGTGCCTGGAGTTGGAAGTACCGTTTGGGAACCGGGGAGCTGTTTTTT. This translates into CAWSWKYRLGTGELFF.

The V and J genes are TRBV7-9 and TRBJ1-1, with D perhaps matching TRBD1 (6 bases). V was trimmed by 5 bases and J by 1 base, leaving 11 bases between them. Germline CDR1 SEHNR, CDR2 FQNEAQ (reference sequence). This CDR3 contains 14 residues. CDR3 sequence: CASSPGGQNTEAFF. CDR3 nucleotides: TGTGCCAGCAGCCCGGGGGGGCAGAACACTGAAGCTTTCTTT.

V is TRBV29-1 and J is TRBJ2-5, with 8 nucleotides matching TRBD1. The CDR3 has 15 amino acids. V lost 4 bases to trimming and J lost 10 bases; unmatched junction nucleotides: 17. From germline, CDR1 is SQVTM and CDR2 ANQGSEA. For the CDR3, the DNA is TGCAGCGTTGGCGTACAGGGGGAGGTACCTGCCGGCCAGTACTTC. Encoded protein: CSVGVQGEVPAGQYF. The whole variable domain, filled in from reference TRBV29-1 and TRBJ2-5, reads SAVISQKPSRDICQRGTSLTIQCQVDSQVTMMFWYRQQPGQSLTLIATANQGSEATYESGFVIDKFPISRPNLTFSTLTVSNMSPEDSSIYLCSVGVQGEVPAGQYFGPGTRLLVL.

This chain uses TRBV18 with TRBJ2-1; 10 bases match TRBD2. The trim removed 4 bases at V and 4 bases at J, leaving 7 bases unmatched. Germline CDR1 reads KGHSH; CDR2 reads LQKENI. The CDR3 extends over 16 amino acids. CDR3 sequence reads: CASSHATSGKYNEQFF. CDR3 DNA sequence: TGTGCCAGCTCACACGCTACTAGCGGGAAATACAATGAGCAGTTCTTC. Combining the CDR3 with reference TRBV18 and TRBJ2-1 gives the whole variable domain NAGVMQNPRHLVRRRGQEARLRCSPMKGHSHVYWYRQLPEEGLKFMVYLQKENIIDESGMPKERFSAEFPKEGPSILRIQQVVRGDSAAYFCASSHATSGKYNEQFFGPGTRLTVL.

The chain carries TRBV18 and TRBJ2-5; D is perhaps TRBD1 or TRBD2 (6 bases each). Germline V gene data show CDR1 as KGHSH and CDR2 as LQKENI. This CDR3 contains 16 residues. Trimming removed 1 base from V and 3 bases from J, with 15 bases in between. The CDR3 sequence: CASSPLDEGGKETQYF. As DNA, the CDR3 is TGTGCCAGCTCACCACTGGATGAGGGGGGCAAAGAGACCCAGTACTTC.

The chain joins TRBV9 to TRBJ2-6; the D gene is possibly TRBD1 (6 bases). The CDR3 is made up of 16 amino acids. The V end was cut by 2 bases, the J end by 4 bases, with 13 bases between. Germline-derived CDR1 and CDR2 are SGDLS and YYNGEE. CDR3 loop: CASSVYRDLGANVLTF. The CDR3 bases are TGTGCCAGCAGCGTCTACAGGGATCTGGGGGCCAACGTCCTGACTTTC.

V gene TRBV14 combines with J gene TRBJ2-7; 9 nucleotides match TRBD1. V shed 4 bases, J shed 3 bases, and the junction held 7 bases outside the gene matches. The CDR3 extends over 15 amino acids. CDR1 SGHDN and CDR2 FVKESK come from the germline V gene. The CDR3 reads CASSLIQGAIYEQYF. The CDR3 region has the DNA TGTGCCAGCAGCCTAATACAGGGGGCTATCTACGAGCAGTACTTC.